The clone carrying this T cell receptor beta chain occurred a few times. The junction departs from germline at one end; a sequencing error may be responsible. The source of the sample is a study of blood T cells in healthy people across ages. Together with a sample-barcoded 5' primer, a J-beta primer mix was included in a second PCR lasting about 7 to 12 cycles. TCRdb used MiXCR to reprocess the 5' RACE reads, holding one entry per CDR3 protein. Here the sample spans more than 900,000 distinct CDR3 sequences, 25% to 35% being singletons. The same data also went into a second study, on T cells of mothers and their children.

Sequencing used blood. This TCR was sampled from a woman aged 40 to 49 in good health.

The CDR3 sequence is CASNEGRTDTQYF. Here the CDR3 DNA reads TGTGCCAGCAATGAAGGGCGAACAGATACGCAGTATTTT. The chain links TRBV2 to TRBJ2-3; D is uncertain. CDR1 is SNHLY and CDR2 is FYNNEI in the germline V gene. CDR3 size: 13 residues.